This T cell receptor (beta chain) was captured by sequencing in a study of blood T cell repertoires in COVID-19. Study-level background: From the United States, Italy and Spain came samples of acute and convalescent COVID-19. The cDNA or gDNA used as material had been derived from T cells, B-cell-depleted T cells, or PBMCs.

Authors' data handling: Reference gene primer amplification in the assay estimated nucleated cell counts. Measured with immunoSEQ multiplex PCR; TCRdb has only the in-frame clones, and not every one. Clonal size and the V and J genes are those of that table, whereas D and trimming came from the DNA. This repertoire shows approximately 120,000 clones, around three quarters found once; its top ten account for about 4.1%. Trimming pared 1 base from V and 0 bases from J, leaving 10 bases between. Germline lookup yields CDR1 SGHNT and CDR2 YENEEA. The CDR3 spans 16 residues. The V gene is TRBV11-3, the J gene TRBJ1-3; maybe TRBD1 (6 bases). The source is a human donor in a cohort sampled during active or convalescent COVID-19. The sequenced sample consisted of peripheral blood. Here the CDR3 DNA reads TGTGCCAGCAGCTTAGGGACAGAACTCTCTGGAAACACCATATATTTT. It is translated as CASSLGTELSGNTIYF.